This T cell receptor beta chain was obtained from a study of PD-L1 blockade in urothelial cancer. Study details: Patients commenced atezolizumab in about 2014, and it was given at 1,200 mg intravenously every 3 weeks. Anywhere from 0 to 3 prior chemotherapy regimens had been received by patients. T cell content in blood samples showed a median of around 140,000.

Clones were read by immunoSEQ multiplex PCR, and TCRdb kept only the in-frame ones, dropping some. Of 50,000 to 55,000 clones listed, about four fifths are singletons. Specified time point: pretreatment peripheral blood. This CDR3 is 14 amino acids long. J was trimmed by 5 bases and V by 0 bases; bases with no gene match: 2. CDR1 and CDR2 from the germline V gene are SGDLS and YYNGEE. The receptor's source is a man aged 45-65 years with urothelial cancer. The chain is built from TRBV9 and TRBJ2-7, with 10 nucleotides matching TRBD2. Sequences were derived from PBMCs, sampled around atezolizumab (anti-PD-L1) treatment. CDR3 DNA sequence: TGTGCCAGCAGCGTAGTCGGGACTAGCGACGAGCAGTACTTC. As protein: CASSVVGTSDEQYF.